This is a list of T cell receptor beta chains from one sample in a study of shared clonotypes between healthy human individuals. Produced via immunoSEQ multiplex PCR; TCRdb's table is partial and in-frame only. The data hold around 650,000 clones, with around 96% observed a single time. The sequenced material came from naive CD8+ T cells sorted from blood. All receptors come from a woman in her 30s in good health. CDR3s include the opening cysteine and the closing phenylalanine or tryptophan. The D gene is left open where the match is weak. Clone size is not always given. Where it is, it says once, few, many or a class for expanded clones.

v_call	d_call	j_call	clone_size	cdr3_aa
TRBV2	TRBD1	TRBJ1-1	-	CARGSTGVTEAFF
TRBV10-1	TRBD2	TRBJ2-3	-	CASSDQAGLTDTQYF
TRBV27	-	TRBJ1-1	-	CASSLLGEWNTEAFF
TRBV30	TRBD1	TRBJ2-7	-	CAWQQGSYYEQYF
TRBV7-9	-	TRBJ2-7	-	CASSLAEGHEQYF
TRBV27	TRBD2	TRBJ2-7	once	CASSLARGLAGVDEQYF
TRBV7-8	TRBD2	TRBJ2-1	-	CASSLLLAGINEQFF
TRBV2	TRBD2	TRBJ2-7	-	CASGGLAGGSWSYEQYF
TRBV30	-	TRBJ1-2	-	CALRQSNYGYTF
TRBV6-4	-	TRBJ2-2	once	CATAQDSYTGELFF
TRBV15	-	TRBJ2-6	-	CATSRPLVRGSGANVLTF
TRBV10-3	-	TRBJ2-7	-	CAIQAPSSYEQYF
TRBV4-1	TRBD2	TRBJ2-3	-	CASSHLTSGSTDTQYF
TRBV28	-	TRBJ2-3	-	CASSLSPQGSWTDTQYF
TRBV2	-	TRBJ1-1	-	CALFGKGTEAFF
TRBV4-2	TRBD2	TRBJ2-3	-	CASSQGVAGATDTQYF
TRBV27	-	TRBJ2-2	-	CASSLSGPGELFF
TRBV6-6	TRBD1	TRBJ2-3	once	CASSYWDRGSDTQYF
TRBV11-3	-	TRBJ1-1	-	CASSGGGGTEAFF
TRBV14	-	TRBJ1-1	once	CASSQGRHTEAFF
TRBV11-2	TRBD1	TRBJ1-2	-	CASSLEVQGAYYYGYTF
TRBV9	-	TRBJ2-3	-	CASSPYFTDTQYF
TRBV9	-	TRBJ2-3	-	CASSAGPDTQYF
TRBV28	TRBD2	TRBJ2-1	-	CASSFGASGRPYNEQFF
TRBV7-9	-	TRBJ2-7	-	CASSFASSYEQYF
TRBV10-2	TRBD2	TRBJ2-3	-	CASRLAGRTDTQYF
TRBV6-1	TRBD1	TRBJ2-7	-	CASSEGDRGFYEQYF
TRBV28	-	TRBJ2-7	-	CASSLPHTSSYEQYF
TRBV2	-	TRBJ2-1	-	CASSVFGDEQFF
TRBV15	-	TRBJ2-1	-	CATSRERADNEQFF
TRBV28	TRBD1	TRBJ1-2	-	CASRSRDSDYGYTF
TRBV28	-	-	-	CASTNLINGDYEQYF
TRBV7-2	-	TRBJ2-7	-	CASSLGEAYEQYF
TRBV28	-	TRBJ2-3	-	CASKAFTKSTDTQYF
TRBV6-1	TRBD2	TRBJ2-7	-	CASGEGLAYYEQYF
TRBV27	-	TRBJ2-3	-	CASSLYWEGSTDTQYF
TRBV27	TRBD2	TRBJ2-1	-	CASGLHSGAYNEQFF
TRBV6-5	TRBD1	TRBJ2-7	-	CASSYFWTGDDYEQYF
TRBV5-5	-	TRBJ2-7	-	CASSLYEPAHEQYF
TRBV13	TRBD1	TRBJ1-5	few	CASSGQGQPQHF
TRBV29-1	TRBD1	TRBJ2-7	-	CSAARDRGFYEQYF
TRBV6-1	-	TRBJ1-4	-	CASSELGEATNEKLFF
TRBV5-6	-	TRBJ2-7	-	CASSWGSYEQYF
TRBV11-3	-	TRBJ2-7	-	CASSPGLSYEQYF
TRBV7-9	-	TRBJ2-7	-	CASSLFKDSEQYF
TRBV28	-	TRBJ1-5	-	CASSYKNQPQHF
TRBV27	-	TRBJ2-5	-	CASRQGGETQYF
TRBV28	-	TRBJ2-3	-	CASSSSYSTDTQYF
TRBV15	TRBD1	TRBJ1-4	once	CATSRADLDRTNEKLFF